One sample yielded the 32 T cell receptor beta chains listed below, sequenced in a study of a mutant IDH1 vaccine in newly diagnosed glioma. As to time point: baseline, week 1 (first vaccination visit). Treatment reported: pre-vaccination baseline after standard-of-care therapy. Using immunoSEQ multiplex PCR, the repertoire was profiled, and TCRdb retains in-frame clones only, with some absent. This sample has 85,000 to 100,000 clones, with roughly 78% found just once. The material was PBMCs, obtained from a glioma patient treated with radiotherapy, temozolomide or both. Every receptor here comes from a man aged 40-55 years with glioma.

The CDR3 loop reads CASSQPGQAVGTQYF. The CDR3 DNA follows: TGCGCCAGCAGCCAACCGGGACAGGCCGTTGGTACGCAGTATTTT. This rearrangement joins TRBV4-1 to TRBJ2-3; TRBD1 aligns across 8 bases. Germline V gene lookup returns CDR1 MGHRA and CDR2 YSYEKL. J gave up 8 bases and V 2 bases, and 9 bases lay outside the gene matches. The CDR3 contains 15 residues.

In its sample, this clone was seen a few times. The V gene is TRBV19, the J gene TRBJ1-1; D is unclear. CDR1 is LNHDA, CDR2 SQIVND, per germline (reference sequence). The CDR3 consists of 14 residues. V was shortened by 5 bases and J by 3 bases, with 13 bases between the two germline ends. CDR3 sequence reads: CASSVARWDTEAFF. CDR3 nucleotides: TGTGCCAGTAGTGTGGCCCGTTGGGACACTGAAGCTTTCTTT.

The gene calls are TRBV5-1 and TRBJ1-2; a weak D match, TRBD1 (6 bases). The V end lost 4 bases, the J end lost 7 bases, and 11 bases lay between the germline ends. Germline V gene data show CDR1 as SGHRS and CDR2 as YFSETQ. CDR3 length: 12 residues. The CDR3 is CASSPGQRGYTF. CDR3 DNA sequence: TGCGCCAGCAGCCCAGGACAGCGTGGCTACACCTTC.

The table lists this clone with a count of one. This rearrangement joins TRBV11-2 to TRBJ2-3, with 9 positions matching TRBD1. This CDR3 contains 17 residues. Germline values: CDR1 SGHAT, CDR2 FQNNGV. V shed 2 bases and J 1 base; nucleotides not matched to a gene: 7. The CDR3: CASSLPQGAIGTDTQYF. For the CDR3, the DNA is TGTGCCAGCAGCTTACCACAGGGGGCAATTGGCACAGATACGCAGTATTTT.

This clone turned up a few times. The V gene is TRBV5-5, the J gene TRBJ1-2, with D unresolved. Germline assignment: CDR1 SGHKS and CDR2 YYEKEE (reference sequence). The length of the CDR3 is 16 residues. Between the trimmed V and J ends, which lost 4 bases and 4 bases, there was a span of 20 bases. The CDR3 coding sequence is TGTGCCAGCAGCGATCCCTTTGGGAGACTGACCTATGGCTACACCTTC. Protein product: CASSDPFGRLTYGYTF.

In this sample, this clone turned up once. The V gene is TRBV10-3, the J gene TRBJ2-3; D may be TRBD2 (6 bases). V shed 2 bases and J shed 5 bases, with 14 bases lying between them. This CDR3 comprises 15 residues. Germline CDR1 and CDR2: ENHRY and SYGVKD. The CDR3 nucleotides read TGTGCCATCAGTGAGCTCTACGGGAGTATAGATACGCAGTATTTT. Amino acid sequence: CAISELYGSIDTQYF.

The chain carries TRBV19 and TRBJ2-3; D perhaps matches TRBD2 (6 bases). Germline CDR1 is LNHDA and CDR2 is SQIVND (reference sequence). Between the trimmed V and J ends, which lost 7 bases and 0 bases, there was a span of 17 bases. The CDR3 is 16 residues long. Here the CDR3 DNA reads TGTGCCAGTACCCGGGGGACTCACACTAGCACAGATACGCAGTATTTT. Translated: CASTRGTHTSTDTQYF.

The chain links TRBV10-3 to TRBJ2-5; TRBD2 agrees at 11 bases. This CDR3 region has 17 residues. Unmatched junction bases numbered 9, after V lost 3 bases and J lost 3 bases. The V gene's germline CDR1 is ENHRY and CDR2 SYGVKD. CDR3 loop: CAISERLAGRVKETQYF. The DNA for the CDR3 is TGTGCCATCAGTGAAAGACTAGCGGGGAGGGTGAAAGAGACCCAGTACTTC.

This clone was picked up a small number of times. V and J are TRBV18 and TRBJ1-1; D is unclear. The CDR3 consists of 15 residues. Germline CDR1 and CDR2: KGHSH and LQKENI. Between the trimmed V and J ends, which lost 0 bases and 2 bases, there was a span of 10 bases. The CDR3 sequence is CASSPPNSQNTEAFF. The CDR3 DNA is TGTGCCAGCTCACCACCGAACTCCCAAAACACTGAAGCTTTCTTT.

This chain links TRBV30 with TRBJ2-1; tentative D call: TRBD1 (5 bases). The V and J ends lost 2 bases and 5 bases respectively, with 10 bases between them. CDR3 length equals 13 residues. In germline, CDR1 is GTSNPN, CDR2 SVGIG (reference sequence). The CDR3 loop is CAWSPDSNNEQFF. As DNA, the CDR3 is TGTGCCTGGAGTCCCGACAGTAACAATGAGCAGTTCTTC.

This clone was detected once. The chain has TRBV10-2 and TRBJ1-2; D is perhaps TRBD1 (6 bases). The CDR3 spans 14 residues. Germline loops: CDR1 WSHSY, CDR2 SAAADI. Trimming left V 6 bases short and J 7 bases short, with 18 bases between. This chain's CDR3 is CASSPLGGMGGYTF. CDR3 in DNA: TGCGCCAGCAGCCCCCTAGGGGGGATGGGTGGCTACACCTTC.

CDR3 amino acids: CASRPDRGSYYGYTF. Here the CDR3 DNA reads TGTGCCAGCAGACCTGACAGGGGATCGTACTATGGCTACACCTTC. This rearrangement joins TRBV7-9 to TRBJ1-2; TRBD1 aligns across 8 bases. The CDR3 covers 15 residues. In germline, CDR1 is SEHNR, CDR2 FQNEAQ (reference sequence). The V gene end was trimmed by 6 bases and the J gene end by 3 bases; junction bases not matched to a gene: 9.

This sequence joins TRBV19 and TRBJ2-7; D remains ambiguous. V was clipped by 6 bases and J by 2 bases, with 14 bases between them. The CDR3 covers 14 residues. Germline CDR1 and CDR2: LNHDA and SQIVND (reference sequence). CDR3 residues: CASRSTAVPYEQYF. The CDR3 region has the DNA TGTGCCAGTAGAAGCACCGCAGTCCCCTACGAGCAGTACTTC.

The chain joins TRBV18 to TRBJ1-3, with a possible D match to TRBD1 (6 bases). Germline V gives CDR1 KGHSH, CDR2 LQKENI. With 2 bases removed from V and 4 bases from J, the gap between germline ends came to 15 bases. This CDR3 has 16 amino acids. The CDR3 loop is CASSPGTKDRGNTIYF. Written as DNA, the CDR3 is TGTGCCAGCTCACCAGGAACGAAAGACAGGGGAAACACCATATATTTT.

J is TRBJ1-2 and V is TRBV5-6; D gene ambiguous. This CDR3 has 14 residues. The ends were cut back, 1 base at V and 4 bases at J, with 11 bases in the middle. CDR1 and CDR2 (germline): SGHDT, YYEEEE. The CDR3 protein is CASSLTSFLYGYTF. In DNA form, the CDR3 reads TGTGCCAGCAGCTTGACAAGCTTTCTCTATGGCTACACCTTC.

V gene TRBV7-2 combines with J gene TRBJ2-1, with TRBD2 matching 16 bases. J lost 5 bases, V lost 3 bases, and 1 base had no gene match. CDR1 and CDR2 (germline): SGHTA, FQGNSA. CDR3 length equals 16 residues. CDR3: CASSLGLAGGHNEQFF. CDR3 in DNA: TGTGCCAGCAGCTTGGGACTAGCGGGAGGGCACAATGAGCAGTTCTTC.

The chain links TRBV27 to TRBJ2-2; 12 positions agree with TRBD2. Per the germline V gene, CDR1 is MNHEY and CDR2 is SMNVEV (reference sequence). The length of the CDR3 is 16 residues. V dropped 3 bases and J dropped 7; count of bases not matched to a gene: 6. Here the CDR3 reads CASSFLLAGGVGELFF. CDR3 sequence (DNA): TGTGCCAGCAGTTTCCTTCTAGCGGGAGGGGTCGGGGAGCTGTTTTTT.

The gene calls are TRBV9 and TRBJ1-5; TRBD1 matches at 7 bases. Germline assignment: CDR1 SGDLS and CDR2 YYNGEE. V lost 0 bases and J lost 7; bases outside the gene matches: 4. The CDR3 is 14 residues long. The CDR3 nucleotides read TGTGCCAGCAGCGTAGGAACAGGGGACCAGCCCCAGCATTTT. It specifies CASSVGTGDQPQHF.

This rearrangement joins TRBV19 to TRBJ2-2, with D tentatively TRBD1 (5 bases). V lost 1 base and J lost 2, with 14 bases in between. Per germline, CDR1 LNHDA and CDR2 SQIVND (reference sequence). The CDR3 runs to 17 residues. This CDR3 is CASSIGRVVPNTGELFF. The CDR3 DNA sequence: TGTGCCAGTAGTATAGGCAGGGTGGTTCCTAACACCGGGGAGCTGTTTTTT.

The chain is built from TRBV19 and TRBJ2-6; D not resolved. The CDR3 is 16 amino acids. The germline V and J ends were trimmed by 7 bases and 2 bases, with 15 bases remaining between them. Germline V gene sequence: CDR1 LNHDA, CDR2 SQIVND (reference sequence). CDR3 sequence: CASISSGQPGANVLTF. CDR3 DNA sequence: TGTGCCAGTATTTCCTCAGGTCAGCCTGGGGCCAACGTCCTGACTTTC.

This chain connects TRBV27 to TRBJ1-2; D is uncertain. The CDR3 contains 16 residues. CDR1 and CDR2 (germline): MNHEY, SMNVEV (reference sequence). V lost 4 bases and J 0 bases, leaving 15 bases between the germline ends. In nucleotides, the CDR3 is TGTGCCAGCAGTTCGGAAGCGGAGAGATCTAACTATGGCTACACCTTC. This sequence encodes CASSSEAERSNYGYTF.

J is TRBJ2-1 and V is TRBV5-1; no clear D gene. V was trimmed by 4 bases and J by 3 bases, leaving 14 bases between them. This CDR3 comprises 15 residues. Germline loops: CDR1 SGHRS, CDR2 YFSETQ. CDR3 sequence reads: CASSPTQNNYNEQFF. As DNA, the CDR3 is TGCGCCAGCAGCCCAACCCAGAACAACTACAATGAGCAGTTCTTC.

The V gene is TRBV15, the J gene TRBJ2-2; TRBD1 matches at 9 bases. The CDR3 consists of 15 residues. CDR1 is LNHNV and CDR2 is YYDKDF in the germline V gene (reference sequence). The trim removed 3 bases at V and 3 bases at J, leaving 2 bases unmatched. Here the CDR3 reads CATSRGDRDTGELFF. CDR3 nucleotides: TGTGCCACCAGCAGGGGGGACAGGGACACCGGGGAGCTGTTTTTT.

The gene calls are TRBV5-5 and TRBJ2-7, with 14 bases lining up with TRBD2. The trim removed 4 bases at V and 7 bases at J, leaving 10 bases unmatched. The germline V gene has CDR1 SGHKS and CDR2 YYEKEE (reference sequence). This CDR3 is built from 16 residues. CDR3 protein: CASSLRLAGGPGEQYF. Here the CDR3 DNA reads TGTGCCAGCAGCCTTAGACTAGCGGGAGGGCCGGGGGAGCAGTACTTC. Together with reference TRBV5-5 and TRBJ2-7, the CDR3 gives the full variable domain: DAGVTQSPTHLIKTRGQQVTLRCSPISGHKSVSWYQQVLGQGPQFIFQYYEKEERGRGNFPDRFSARQFPNYSSELNVNALLLGDSALYLCASSLRLAGGPGEQYFGPGTRLTVT.

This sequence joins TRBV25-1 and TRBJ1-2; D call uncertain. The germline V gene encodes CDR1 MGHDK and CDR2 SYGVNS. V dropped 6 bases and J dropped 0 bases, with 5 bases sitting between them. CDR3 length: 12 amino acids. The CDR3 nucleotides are TGTGCCAGCAGGGAAGCTAACTATGGCTACACCTTC. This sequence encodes CASREANYGYTF.

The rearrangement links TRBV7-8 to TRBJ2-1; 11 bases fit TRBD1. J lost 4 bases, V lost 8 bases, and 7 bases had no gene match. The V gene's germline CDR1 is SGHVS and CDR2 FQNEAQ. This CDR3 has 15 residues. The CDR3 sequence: CASASGQGAYNEQFF. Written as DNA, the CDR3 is TGTGCCAGCGCGTCCGGACAGGGGGCTTACAATGAGCAGTTCTTC.

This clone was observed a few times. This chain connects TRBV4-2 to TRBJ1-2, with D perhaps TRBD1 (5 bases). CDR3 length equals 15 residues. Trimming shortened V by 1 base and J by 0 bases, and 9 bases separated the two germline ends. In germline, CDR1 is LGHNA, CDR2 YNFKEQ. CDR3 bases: TGTGCCAGCAGCCAAGGGGGGGGTGCTAACTATGGCTACACCTTC. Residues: CASSQGGGANYGYTF.

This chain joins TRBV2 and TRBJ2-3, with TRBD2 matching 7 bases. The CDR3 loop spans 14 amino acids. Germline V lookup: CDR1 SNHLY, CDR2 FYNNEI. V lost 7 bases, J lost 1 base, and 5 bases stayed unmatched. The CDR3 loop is CASKMGGGTDTQYF. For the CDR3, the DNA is TGTGCCAGCAAGATGGGGGGGGGCACAGATACGCAGTATTTT.

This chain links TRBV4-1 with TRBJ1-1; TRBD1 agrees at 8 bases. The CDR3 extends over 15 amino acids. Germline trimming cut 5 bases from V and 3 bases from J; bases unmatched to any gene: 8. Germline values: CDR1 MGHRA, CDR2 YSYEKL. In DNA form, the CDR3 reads TGCGCCAGCAGCTTGACCGGGACAGGATACACTGAAGCTTTCTTT. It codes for CASSLTGTGYTEAFF.

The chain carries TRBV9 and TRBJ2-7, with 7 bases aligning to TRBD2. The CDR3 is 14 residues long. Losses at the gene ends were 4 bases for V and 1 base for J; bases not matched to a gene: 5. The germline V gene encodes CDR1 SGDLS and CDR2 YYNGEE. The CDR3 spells CASSPRDYSYEQYF. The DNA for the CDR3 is TGTGCCAGCAGCCCGCGGGACTATTCCTACGAGCAGTACTTC.

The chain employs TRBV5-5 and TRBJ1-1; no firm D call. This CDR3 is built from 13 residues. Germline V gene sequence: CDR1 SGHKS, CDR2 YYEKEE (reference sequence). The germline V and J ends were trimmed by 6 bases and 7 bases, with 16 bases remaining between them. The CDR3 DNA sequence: TGTGCCAGCACCGGCGGGCAGCGAGGTGAAGCTTTCTTT. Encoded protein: CASTGGQRGEAFF. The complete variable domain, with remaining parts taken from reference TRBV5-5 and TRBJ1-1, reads DAGVTQSPTHLIKTRGQQVTLRCSPISGHKSVSWYQQVLGQGPQFIFQYYEKEERGRGNFPDRFSARQFPNYSSELNVNALLLGDSALYLCASTGGQRGEAFFGQGTRLTVV.

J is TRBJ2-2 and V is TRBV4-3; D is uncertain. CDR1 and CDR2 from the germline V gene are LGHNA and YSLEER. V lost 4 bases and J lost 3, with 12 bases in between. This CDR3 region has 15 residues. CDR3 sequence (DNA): TGCGCCAGCAGCCTCCTCGTCGAGGACACCGGGGAGCTGTTTTTT. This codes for CASSLLVEDTGELFF.